This T cell receptor beta chain was identified in a study of control samples from healthy donors and cancer patients. Only in-frame clones appear in the TCRdb table, and some are missing; sequencing was by immunoSEQ multiplex PCR. The sample lists 52,000 or so clones; 85% to 95% were seen once. The CDR3 has 14 amino acids. Germline V gives CDR1 LGHNA, CDR2 YNFKEQ. Trimming pared 5 bases from V and 3 bases from J, leaving 13 bases between. Sequencing was done on a sample of blood. The rearrangement joins TRBV4-2 to TRBJ1-1, with a possible D match to TRBD1 (5 bases). The clonotype originates from a man aged 25 to 45 in good health. The CDR3 sequence: CASSTGGSYTEAFF. The CDR3 DNA reads TGTGCCAGCAGCACCGGGGGGTCCTACACTGAAGCTTTCTTT.